These 20 T cell receptor beta chains were sequenced from one sample in a study of blood T cell repertoires in COVID-19. Assay used: immunoSEQ multiplex PCR; TCRdb lists only in-frame clones, some missing. The sample holds about 230,000 clones, around 88% seen once. The sequencing input was PBMCs or T cells enriched from blood (not recorded which). These TCRs come from a woman in her forties with acute COVID-19.

For this clone: Other DNA sequences in this specimen translate into the identical CDR3. The genes are TRBV12-3 or TRBV12-4 and TRBJ1-2, with D perhaps TRBD1 (5 bases). Trimming cost V 4 bases and J 4 bases, with 7 bases left between them. The CDR3 runs to 12 residues. The CDR3 DNA sequence: TGTGCCAGCAGTTCTCAGGGCTATGGCTACACCTTC. It yields the protein CASSSQGYGYTF.

This chain connects TRBV15 to TRBJ2-1; D unresolved. Germline CDR1 LNHNV, CDR2 YYDKDF (reference sequence). Trimming pared 8 bases from V and 4 bases from J, leaving 12 bases between. The CDR3 is made up of 13 amino acids. Here the CDR3 DNA reads TGTGCCACCGCCCCATCCAGGTACAATGAGCAGTTCTTC. Translated: CATAPSRYNEQFF.

The chain uses TRBV7-9 and TRBJ2-3, with D tentatively TRBD1 (7 bases). Trimming cost V 3 bases and J 4 bases, with 11 bases left between them. The V gene's germline CDR1 is SEHNR and CDR2 FQNEAQ (reference sequence). This CDR3 comprises 14 residues. The CDR3 nucleotides are TGTGCCAGCAGCTTGACAGGGACTTCAGATACGCAGTATTTT. Protein: CASSLTGTSDTQYF.

The J gene is TRBJ2-1, the V gene TRBV2; 8 nucleotides align to TRBD1. With V trimmed by 8 bases and J by 6 bases, 12 bases remained unmatched. This CDR3 is built from 15 residues. Germline CDR1 SNHLY, CDR2 FYNNEI. CDR3 protein: CASDRTGFGVNEQFF. DNA for the CDR3: TGTGCCAGCGACCGGACAGGGTTTGGGGTCAATGAGCAGTTCTTC.

In DNA, the CDR3 is TGCGCCAGCAGCCGGGAATGGGGAGGCAATGAGCAGTTCTTC. Protein product: CASSREWGGNEQFF. The chain carries TRBV5-1 and TRBJ2-1; D may be TRBD2 (6 bases). Trimming left V 4 bases short and J 6 bases short, with 14 bases between. Germline-derived CDR1 and CDR2 are SGHRS and YFSETQ. This CDR3 spans 14 amino acids.

The rearrangement joins TRBV30 to TRBJ2-7; possibly TRBD1 for D (5 bases). The germline gives CDR1 GTSNPN, CDR2 SVGIG (reference sequence). V was clipped by 5 bases and J by 3 bases, with 8 bases between them. The CDR3 extends over 11 amino acids. The CDR3 protein is CAWGAGYEQYV. CDR3 sequence (DNA): TGTGCCTGGGGGGCAGGCTACGAGCAGTACGTC.

V is TRBV19 and J is TRBJ1-2, with TRBD1 matching over 8 bases. This CDR3 is built from 15 residues. Unmatched junction bases numbered 12, after V lost 4 bases and J lost 8 bases. CDR1 LNHDA and CDR2 SQIVND come from the germline V gene (reference sequence). CDR3 DNA: TGTGCCAGTAGTACCTCAGGGGGCAGCTTCTCCGGCTACACCTTC. Translated: CASSTSGGSFSGYTF.

This chain connects TRBV5-5 to TRBJ2-7; no reliable D call. Between the trimmed V and J ends, which lost 1 base and 1 base, there was a span of 6 bases. CDR3 size: 13 residues. Per germline, CDR1 SGHKS and CDR2 YYEKEE (reference sequence). CDR3 DNA: TGTGCCAGCAGCTTGACAGCTTCCTACGAGCAGTACTTC. Translation gives CASSLTASYEQYF.

This clone was counted once. The gene calls are TRBV18 and TRBJ2-3; 8 nucleotides align to TRBD1. The CDR3 spans 16 residues. Looked up from germline, CDR1 is KGHSH and CDR2 is LQKENI. V dropped 5 bases and J dropped 1; count of bases not matched to a gene: 8. This chain's CDR3 is CASSGPTTGGTDTQYF. For the CDR3, the DNA is TGTGCCAGCTCAGGACCCACGACAGGGGGCACAGATACGCAGTATTTT.

The chain is built from TRBV5-1 and TRBJ2-3, with D possibly being TRBD1 (5 bases). Germline loops: CDR1 SGHRS, CDR2 YFSETQ. This CDR3 is built from 13 residues. Trimming removed 4 bases at V and 5 bases at J, with 11 bases between. The CDR3 is CASSKAGLDTQYF. DNA for the CDR3: TGCGCCAGCAGCAAGGCAGGGCTAGATACGCAGTATTTT.

J is TRBJ2-3 and V is TRBV25-1; the match to TRBD2 covers 8 bases. CDR1 and CDR2 (germline): MGHDK, SYGVNS. J gave up 1 base and V 8 bases, and 5 bases lay outside the gene matches. This CDR3 has 14 amino acids. Here the CDR3 reads CASGGAGGTDTQYF. The CDR3 region has the DNA TGTGCCAGCGGAGGAGCGGGAGGCACAGATACGCAGTATTTT. The full variable domain, in which reference TRBV25-1 and TRBJ2-3 provide the parts outside the CDR3, is EADIYQTPRYLVIGTGKKITLECSQTMGHDKMYWYQQDPGMELHLIHYSYGVNSTEKGDLSSESTVSRIRTEHFPLTLESARPSHTSQYLCASGGAGGTDTQYFGPGTRLTVL.

The chain employs TRBV9 and TRBJ2-7; 10 positions agree with TRBD1. Germline lookup yields CDR1 SGDLS and CDR2 YYNGEE. V trimming: 4 bases; J trimming: 4 bases; junction bases outside the gene matches: 14. The CDR3 loop spans 17 amino acids. Written as DNA, the CDR3 is TGTGCCAGCAGCCCCGACCTGGGACAGGGGAAAGCGTACGAGCAGTACTTC. Protein sequence: CASSPDLGQGKAYEQYF. Together with reference TRBV9 and TRBJ2-7, the CDR3 gives the full variable domain: DSGVTQTPKHLITATGQRVTLRCSPRSGDLSVYWYQQSLDQGLQFLIQYYNGEERAKGNILERFSAQQFPDLHSELNLSSLELGDSALYFCASSPDLGQGKAYEQYFGPGTRLTVT.

The CDR3 coding sequence is TGTGCCAGTAGTATAGGGACGGGAGGCCGTAACTATGGCTACACCTTC. Its translation: CASSIGTGGRNYGYTF. The genes are TRBV19 and TRBJ1-2; D gene unclear. The germline gives CDR1 LNHDA, CDR2 SQIVND (reference sequence). This CDR3 region has 16 residues. The germline V and J ends were trimmed by 1 base and 1 base, with 13 bases remaining between them. Combining the CDR3 with reference TRBV19 and TRBJ1-2 gives the whole variable domain DGGITQSPKYLFRKEGQNVTLSCEQNLNHDAMYWYRQDPGQGLRLIYYSQIVNDFQKGDIAEGYSVSREKKESFPLTVTSAQKNPTAFYLCASSIGTGGRNYGYTFGSGTRLTVV.

This clone has just one count. The chain joins TRBV14 to TRBJ1-4, with a weak D call TRBD1 (5 bases). V lost 4 bases to trimming and J lost 8 bases, with 17 bases between them. Germline-derived CDR1 and CDR2 are SGHDN and FVKESK. The CDR3 is 15 residues long. This chain's CDR3 is CASSPRTLPPEKLFF. CDR3 nucleotides: TGTGCCAGCAGCCCTCGGACACTTCCCCCAGAAAAACTGTTTTTT. Supplemented by reference TRBV14 and TRBJ1-4, the full variable domain reads EAGVTQFPSHSVIEKGQTVTLRCDPISGHDNLYWYRRVMGKEIKFLLHFVKESKQDESGMPNNRFLAERTGGTYSTLKVQPAELEDSGVYFCASSPRTLPPEKLFFGSGTQLSVL.

This clone was found once. The V gene is TRBV3-1 (or the pseudogene TRBV3-2), the J gene TRBJ2-3; TRBD1 is a possible D gene (5 bases). Germline CDR1 is LGHDT and CDR2 is YNNKEL (reference sequence). Trimming cost V 3 bases and J 1 base, with 14 bases left between them. This CDR3 is built from 16 residues. CDR3 loop: CASSQGRASRTDTQYF. Here the CDR3 DNA reads TGTGCCAGCAGCCAGGGGCGCGCCTCCCGCACAGATACGCAGTATTTT.

This clone was picked up a small number of times. This chain connects TRBV7-2 to TRBJ1-6, with D uncertain. Trimming took off 2 bases at V and 7 bases at J, with 3 bases between the two ends. Germline CDR1 and CDR2: SGHTA and FQGNSA. This CDR3 has 12 residues. The CDR3 reads CASSLLNSPLHF. CDR3 in DNA: TGTGCCAGCAGCTTACTAAATTCACCCCTCCACTTT.

In its sample, this clone was seen once. The chain links TRBV9 to TRBJ2-1; TRBD2 agrees at 7 bases. CDR1 is SGDLS and CDR2 is YYNGEE in the germline V gene. This CDR3 is built from 13 residues. Here the CDR3 reads CASSSGPYNEQFF. In nucleotides, the CDR3 is TGTGCATCCTCTAGCGGTCCCTACAATGAGCAGTTCTTC.

Of note for this clone: One end of the junction does not line up with germline, which may come from a read error. V is TRBV3-1 (or the pseudogene TRBV3-2) and J is TRBJ1-1; 7 positions match TRBD1. Germline CDR1 reads LGHDT; CDR2 reads YNNKEL (reference sequence). The CDR3 totals 13 residues. The CDR3: CASRQDRATEAFF. The CDR3, as DNA: TGTGCCAGCAGACAAGACAGGGCAACTGAAGCTTTCTTT.

CDR3 coding DNA: TGCGCCAGCAGTGAGGGGACTAGCGGGAGCTTTAGCTACGAGCAGTACGTC. Encoded protein: CASSEGTSGSFSYEQYV. The rearrangement uses TRBV10-2 and TRBJ2-7, with 14 bases aligning to TRBD2. With V trimmed by 2 bases and J by 3 bases, 6 bases remained unmatched. CDR3 length: 17 residues. Germline V gene data show CDR1 as WSHSY and CDR2 as SAAADI.

The chain recombines TRBV6-5 with TRBJ2-3, with D uncertain. The germline V and J ends were trimmed by 5 bases and 0 bases, with 6 bases remaining between them. Looked up from germline, CDR1 is MNHEY and CDR2 is SVGAGI. The length of the CDR3 is 13 residues. The chain's CDR3 is CASSQQSTDTQYF. In nucleotides, the CDR3 is TGTGCCAGCAGTCAACAAAGCACAGATACGCAGTATTTT.